A single sample is the source of the 27 T cell receptor beta chains below, sequenced in a study of cytomegalovirus exposure and HLA in healthy donors. 60 Vbeta and 13 Jbeta primers were used in PCR. Produced via immunoSEQ multiplex PCR; TCRdb's table is partial and in-frame only. Of approximately 150,000 clones listed, 84% are singletons. The sequenced material came from PBMCs. All receptors derive from a girl aged 5-17 years in good health and CMV-seropositive.

This clone has a single count. This chain joins TRBV5-4 and TRBJ1-1; 8 nucleotides line up with TRBD1. Germline assignment: CDR1 SGHNT and CDR2 YYREEE (reference sequence). The CDR3 loop spans 17 amino acids. V was clipped by 4 bases and J by 0 bases; unmatched bases: 11. The CDR3 nucleotides read TGTGCCAGCAGCCCTCCGAGACAGGGGATCCTGAACACTGAAGCTTTCTTT. Translation: CASSPPRQGILNTEAFF.

The chain is built from TRBV7-6 and TRBJ2-7, with D possibly being TRBD1 (6 bases). The V gene's germline CDR1 is SGHVS and CDR2 FNYEAQ. V dropped 0 bases and J dropped 3 bases, with 18 bases sitting between them. The CDR3 length is 17 residues. The CDR3 DNA reads as TGTGCCAGCAGCTTAGCGCTGACAGGCAGACCGGGCTACGAGCAGTACTTC. Protein product: CASSLALTGRPGYEQYF.

The V gene is TRBV2, the J gene TRBJ1-3; no clear D gene. Germline V gene lookup returns CDR1 SNHLY and CDR2 FYNNEI. Trimming shortened V by 4 bases and J by 7 bases, and 5 bases separated the two germline ends. The CDR3 consists of 11 residues. CDR3 nucleotide sequence: TGTGCCAGCAGTGTCTTCAACACCATATATTTT. This encodes CASSVFNTIYF.

Written as DNA, the CDR3 is TGTGCCTGGAACTCAGGGGATGAAAAACTGTTTTTT. It translates to CAWNSGDEKLFF. The V gene is TRBV30, the J gene TRBJ1-4, with D maybe TRBD1 (6 bases). Germline V gene lookup returns CDR1 GTSNPN and CDR2 SVGIG (reference sequence). V gave up 4 bases and J gave up 6 bases, with 9 bases separating them. The CDR3 spans 12 residues.

Worth noting for this clone: Germline and junction disagree at one end, which may indicate a read error. The V call is TRBV7-2, the J call TRBJ2-5, with a tentative D call TRBD2 (6 bases). Germline V CDR1 and CDR2: SGHTA, FQGNSA. The CDR3 contains 15 residues. The CDR3: CASSLAPRGQETQYF. In DNA, the CDR3 is TGTGCCAGCAGCCTAGCCCCGCGGGGCCAAGAGACCCAGTACTTC. Complete variable domain (other parts from reference TRBV7-2 and TRBJ2-5): GAGVSQSPSNKVTEKGKDVELRCDPISGHTALYWYRQSLGQGLEFLIYFQGNSAPDKSGLPSDRFSAERTGGSVSTLTIQRTQQEDSAVYLCASSLAPRGQETQYFGPGTRLLVL.

The rearrangement links TRBV9 to TRBJ2-3; 9 nucleotides match TRBD2. The CDR3 runs to 15 residues. The germline gives CDR1 SGDLS, CDR2 YYNGEE. Trimming cost V 5 bases and J 8 bases; bases outside gene matches: 12. DNA of the CDR3: TGTGCCAGCAGTGAGTGGGAGACTAGCGGTGGTACGCAGTATTTT. Its protein is CASSEWETSGGTQYF.

As regards this clone: Compared with germline, one end of the junction differs, possibly owing to a read error. The J gene is TRBJ2-1, the V gene TRBV10-3, with a weak D call TRBD2 (7 bases). CDR3 length equals 14 residues. The germline gives CDR1 ENHRY, CDR2 SYGVKD. The DNA for the CDR3 is TGTGCCATCAATGAGGGGGGGGTAACCAATGAGCAGTTCTTC. Translating gives CAINEGGVTNEQFF.

CDR3 sequence: CASGGRENEKLFF. DNA of the CDR3: TGTGCCAGCGGGGGCAGGGAAAACGAAAAACTGTTTTTT. J is TRBJ1-4 and V is TRBV7-8; the D gene is possibly TRBD1 (6 bases). Per the germline V gene, CDR1 is SGHVS and CDR2 is FQNEAQ. V dropped 8 bases and J dropped 8 bases, with 15 bases sitting between them. The CDR3 extends over 13 amino acids.

This rearrangement joins TRBV5-5 to TRBJ2-5; a possible D gene is TRBD1 (6 bases). Germline V gene lookup returns CDR1 SGHKS and CDR2 YYEKEE (reference sequence). The V gene lost 4 bases and the J gene lost 0 bases, with 10 bases spanning the gap. CDR3 length: 14 amino acids. The CDR3 DNA is TGTGCCAGCAGCGATAGGACAGACCAAGAGACCCAGTACTTC. This encodes CASSDRTDQETQYF.

The chain recombines TRBV16 with TRBJ1-2; the match to TRBD1 covers 9 bases. The V gene's germline CDR1 is KGHSY and CDR2 FQNENV. After removal of 4 bases from V and 4 bases from J, the junction contained 1 base not matched to a gene. CDR3 size: 13 residues. As DNA, the CDR3 is TGTGCCAGCAGCCGACAGGGGGGCTATGGCTACACCTTC. This gives the protein CASSRQGGYGYTF. Full variable domain (remainder filled in from reference TRBV16 and TRBJ1-2): GEEVAQTPKHLVRGEGQKAKLYCAPIKGHSYVFWYQQVLKNEFKFLISFQNENVFDETGMPKERFSAKCLPNSPCSLEIQATKLEDSAVYFCASSRQGGYGYTFGSGTRLTVV.

The V gene is TRBV6-6, the J gene TRBJ1-1; maybe TRBD1 (5 bases). The V end lost 8 bases, the J end lost 2 bases, and 15 bases lay between the germline ends. This CDR3 contains 14 residues. Germline V gene lookup returns CDR1 MNHNY and CDR2 SVGAGI (reference sequence). The CDR3 DNA is TGTGCCAGCCTACAGGTTCTCTTAAACACTGAAGCTTTCTTT. Its translation: CASLQVLLNTEAFF.

This chain uses TRBV6-1 with TRBJ1-5, with TRBD1 identical over 8 bases. J was trimmed by 1 base and V by 1 base; bases with no gene match: 6. The length of the CDR3 is 17 residues. Germline V gene data show CDR1 as MNHNS and CDR2 as SASEGT. The CDR3 loop is CASSEVRGQRSNQPQHF. As DNA, the CDR3 is TGTGCCAGCAGTGAAGTCAGGGGGCAAAGGAGCAATCAGCCCCAGCATTTT.

The V and J genes are TRBV30 and TRBJ1-1, with 7 bases lining up with TRBD1. In germline, CDR1 is GTSNPN, CDR2 SVGIG (reference sequence). The CDR3 has 12 amino acids. J lost 4 bases, V lost 3 bases, and 2 bases had no gene match. The CDR3 here is CAWRQGSTEAFF. CDR3 bases: TGTGCCTGGAGACAGGGGAGCACTGAAGCTTTCTTT.

V usage is TRBV5-1 and J usage is TRBJ2-2; 12 nucleotides align to TRBD1. The CDR3 spans 16 residues. Germline values: CDR1 SGHRS, CDR2 YFSETQ. With V trimmed by 4 bases and J by 9 bases, 10 bases remained unmatched. CDR3 amino acids: CASSTSGTGGFRELFF. The CDR3 DNA follows: TGCGCCAGCAGCACATCCGGGACAGGGGGCTTCAGGGAGCTGTTTTTT.

The table lists this clone with a few counts. The chain couples TRBV5-1 to TRBJ1-1; tentative D call: TRBD1 (6 bases). The CDR3 has 15 residues. Germline V CDR1 and CDR2: SGHRS, YFSETQ. V was cut by 0 bases and J by 4 bases, with 13 bases left in between. CDR3 DNA: TGCGCCAGCAGCTTGGATGGGGGCGTGGGCACTGAAGCTTTCTTT. Translating it yields CASSLDGGVGTEAFF.

The V call is TRBV7-3, the J call TRBJ2-5; D is unresolved. Germline V gene data show CDR1 as SGHTA and CDR2 as FQGTGA. V dropped 5 bases and J dropped 2 bases, with 18 bases sitting between them. The CDR3 has 16 amino acids. Here the CDR3 reads CASSPTAQNKQETQYF. The CDR3 DNA reads TGTGCCAGCAGCCCAACCGCACAGAATAAGCAAGAGACCCAGTACTTC.

This sequence joins TRBV7-6 and TRBJ1-1; no firm D call. Germline V gene data show CDR1 as SGHVS and CDR2 as FNYEAQ. The CDR3 spans 12 residues. Trimming removed 3 bases at V and 8 bases at J, with 10 bases between. The CDR3 bases are TGTGCCAGCAGCTTCATGGGCGCCGAAGCTTTCTTT. It codes for CASSFMGAEAFF.

The chain recombines TRBV7-6 with TRBJ2-7, with TRBD2 matching 10 bases. Per the germline V gene, CDR1 is SGHVS and CDR2 is FNYEAQ. With 5 bases clipped from V and 7 bases from J, the junction kept 8 bases outside the gene matches. The CDR3 contains 14 residues. Here the CDR3 reads CASSDLGLAREQYF. CDR3 nucleotides: TGTGCCAGCAGCGATCTGGGACTAGCGCGGGAGCAGTACTTC. Drawing the rest from reference TRBV7-6 and TRBJ2-7, the complete variable domain is GAGVSQSPRYKVTKRGQDVALRCDPISGHVSLYWYRQALGQGPEFLTYFNYEAQQDKSGLPNDRFSAERPEGSISTLTIQRTEQRDSAMYRCASSDLGLAREQYFGPGTRLTVT.

This clone was seen once. The rearrangement links TRBV10-3 to TRBJ2-7; 7 nucleotides line up with TRBD1. The V segment lost 6 bases and the J segment 3 bases; nucleotides outside the gene matches: 5. The CDR3 is 13 amino acids. Germline V gene lookup returns CDR1 ENHRY and CDR2 SYGVKD. The CDR3 region has the DNA TGTGCCATCAGCTGGGACAGCGTCTACGAGCAGTACTTC. It is translated as CAISWDSVYEQYF.

V usage is TRBV9 and J usage is TRBJ1-4; 9 bases are a match to TRBD1. The CDR3 has 15 residues. Germline loops: CDR1 SGDLS, CDR2 YYNGEE. The junction had 4 bases not matched to a gene; V was cut back by 0 bases and J by 7 bases. The CDR3 here is CASSVDGQGIEKLFF. CDR3 in DNA: TGTGCCAGCAGCGTAGATGGACAGGGGATTGAAAAACTGTTTTTT.

The V and J genes are TRBV10-1 and TRBJ2-7, with 8 bases fitting TRBD1. CDR3 length: 15 amino acids. In germline, CDR1 is WNHNN, CDR2 SYGVQD (reference sequence). Germline trimming cut 2 bases from V and 4 bases from J; bases unmatched to any gene: 7. The CDR3 sequence: CASSEPTGAGYEQYF. The CDR3 nucleotides are TGCGCCAGCAGTGAGCCGACAGGGGCTGGGTACGAGCAGTACTTC.

This clone has just a few counts. The rearrangement uses TRBV19 and TRBJ1-1; D is uncertain. Germline V gene lookup returns CDR1 LNHDA and CDR2 SQIVND (reference sequence). This CDR3 is 16 amino acids long. V dropped 3 bases and J dropped 1 base, with 15 bases sitting between them. DNA for the CDR3: TGTGCCAGTAGTATCAAATCGGTATCAACGAACACTGAAGCTTTCTTT. Translating it yields CASSIKSVSTNTEAFF.

V is TRBV2 and J is TRBJ1-1, with TRBD1 as a possible D gene (6 bases). Trimming shortened V by 5 bases and J by 6 bases, and 13 bases separated the two germline ends. CDR1 and CDR2 from the germline V gene are SNHLY and FYNNEI. The CDR3 covers 13 residues. CDR3 coding DNA: TGTGCCAGCAGTTCACAGGGTTTTGCTGAAGCTTTCTTT. As protein: CASSSQGFAEAFF. The full variable domain, rest sourced from reference TRBV2 and TRBJ1-1, is EPEVTQTPSHQVTQMGQEVILRCVPISNHLYFYWYRQILGQKVEFLVSFYNNEISEKSEIFDDQFSVERPDGSNFTLKIRSTKLEDSAMYFCASSSQGFAEAFFGQGTRLTVV.

J is TRBJ2-2 and V is TRBV7-3; a weak D match, TRBD1 (6 bases). CDR3 length: 16 amino acids. V was pared by 1 base and J by 3 bases, with 12 bases between. The germline gives CDR1 SGHTA, CDR2 FQGTGA. CDR3 amino acids: CASSLSQGWYTGELFF. The DNA for the CDR3 is TGTGCCAGCAGCTTAAGTCAGGGGTGGTACACCGGGGAGCTGTTTTTT.

This clone came up a few times. The chain links TRBV6-4 to TRBJ2-5; 11 bases align to TRBD2. Germline-derived CDR1 and CDR2 are MRHNA and SNTAGT. With V trimmed by 6 bases and J by 2 bases, 5 bases remained unmatched. The CDR3 sequence is 15 residues long. Here the CDR3 reads CASSPLAGEQETQYF. CDR3 nucleotides: TGTGCCAGCAGCCCACTAGCGGGGGAGCAAGAGACCCAGTACTTC.

The chain carries TRBV7-9 and TRBJ1-1; TRBD1 agrees at 9 bases. This CDR3 region has 16 residues. CDR1 SEHNR and CDR2 FQNEAQ come from the germline V gene (reference sequence). V shed 0 bases and J 3 bases; nucleotides not matched to a gene: 5. CDR3 region: CASSLARTGVDTEAFF. The CDR3 DNA sequence: TGTGCCAGCAGCTTAGCGCGGACAGGGGTGGACACTGAAGCTTTCTTT. The variable domain in full, with the rest retrieved from reference TRBV7-9 and TRBJ1-1, is DTGVSQNPRHKITKRGQNVTFRCDPISEHNRLYWYRQTLGQGPEFLTYFQNEAQLEKSRLLSDRFSAERPKGSFSTLEIQRTEQGDSAMYLCASSLARTGVDTEAFFGQGTRLTVV.

This clone came up once. The chain carries TRBV15 and TRBJ2-7, with 7 bases identical to TRBD1. With V trimmed by 1 base and J by 4 bases, 10 bases remained unmatched. The germline gives CDR1 LNHNV, CDR2 YYDKDF (reference sequence). The CDR3 is 16 residues long. The DNA for the CDR3 is TGTGCCACCAGCAGAGTTGGGCAGGGGGATAGGTACGAGCAGTACTTC. Translated, it gives CATSRVGQGDRYEQYF.